One and the same sample provided the 18 T cell receptor beta chains below, sequenced in a study of shared clonotypes between healthy human individuals. Sequencing was performed with immunoSEQ multiplex PCR; in TCRdb, only in-frame clones are kept and a portion is missing. Here the sample spans some 2 million clones, about 95% being singletons. Naive CD8 isolation took CD45RO-negative cells positively selected for CCR7 and excluded terminally differentiated effector memory CD45RA+ cells. The sequenced material came from naive CD8+ T cells sorted from blood. The receptors derive from a man between 18 and 29 years old in good health.

This clone was counted once. This chain links TRBV5-7 with TRBJ2-7, with 8 bases lining up with TRBD2. TRBV5-7 is sorted into the ORF group, with uncertain function. The V segment lost 4 bases and the J segment 5 bases; nucleotides outside the gene matches: 8. This CDR3 has 14 amino acids. The CDR3, as DNA: TGTGCCAGCAGCCTTGCCGGGAGGGTCGACGAGCAGTACTTC. This codes for CASSLAGRVDEQYF.

As concerns this clone: The sample contains more than one DNA sequence encoding this CDR3. V gene TRBV4-3 combines with J gene TRBJ2-1, with D unresolved. V was clipped by 1 base and J by 6 bases, with 4 bases between them. Germline V CDR1 and CDR2: LGHNA, YSLEER. This CDR3 spans 12 amino acids. CDR3 in DNA: TGCGCCAGCAGCCAAGGAGGCAATGAGCAGTTCTTC. Its translation is CASSQGGNEQFF.

On this clone itself: Possible read error: a much larger clone is one base away. The same CDR3 is also encoded by other DNA sequences in this sample. J is TRBJ1-1 and V is TRBV28; possible D gene TRBD1, 5 bases. The CDR3 sequence is 13 residues long. From germline, CDR1 is MDHEN and CDR2 SYDVKM. Trimming left V 2 bases short and J 2 bases short, with 6 bases between. The CDR3 region is CASSLGGNTEAFF. CDR3 nucleotides: TGTGCCAGCAGTTTAGGGGGTAACACTGAAGCTTTCTTT.

V gene TRBV6-1 combines with J gene TRBJ2-7, with TRBD1 matching 9 bases. Losses at the gene ends were 10 bases for V and 4 bases for J; bases not matched to a gene: 5. The CDR3 has 12 residues. Germline CDR1 and CDR2: MNHNS and SASEGT. The CDR3 coding sequence is TGTGCCACTCTGGACAGGGGATACGAGCAGTACTTC. It yields the protein CATLDRGYEQYF.

The chain couples TRBV27 to TRBJ1-4; TRBD1 matches 7 bases. This CDR3 has 18 residues. V dropped 1 base and J dropped 1; count of bases not matched to a gene: 9. Per the germline V gene, CDR1 is MNHEY and CDR2 is SMNVEV (reference sequence). The CDR3: CASSLWGGQELTNEKLFF. DNA of the CDR3: TGTGCCAGCAGTTTATGGGGCGGACAGGAACTAACTAATGAAAAACTGTTTTTT.

Here the CDR3 reads CASSGRTGNYGYTF. CDR3 DNA sequence: TGTGCCAGCAGTGGGCGGACAGGGAACTATGGCTACACCTTC. The rearrangement joins TRBV27 to TRBJ1-2; 8 bases are a match to TRBD1. Germline CDR1 and CDR2: MNHEY and SMNVEV (reference sequence). V dropped 5 bases and J dropped 2; count of bases not matched to a gene: 4. This CDR3 contains 14 residues.

The V and J genes are TRBV5-4 and TRBJ1-1, with unresolved D. Trimming pared 3 bases from V and 8 bases from J, leaving 14 bases between. The CDR3 runs to 13 residues. In germline, CDR1 is SGHNT, CDR2 YYREEE (reference sequence). The CDR3 spells CASSWGGTREAFF. The CDR3 DNA reads as TGTGCCAGCAGCTGGGGTGGCACGAGGGAAGCTTTCTTT.

This clone appeared a single time. CDR3 sequence (DNA): TGCAGCGTTGAGGGACAGGGCACAGATACGCAGTATTTT. It yields the protein CSVEGQGTDTQYF. J is TRBJ2-3 and V is TRBV29-1, with 8 positions matching TRBD1. The germline gives CDR1 SQVTM, CDR2 ANQGSEA. The CDR3 runs to 13 residues. The V and J ends lost 3 bases and 1 base, in that order; junction bases with no gene match: 0.

The chain combines TRBV7-9 with TRBJ2-7; 9 positions match TRBD2. CDR1 is SEHNR, CDR2 FQNEAQ, per germline (reference sequence). There are 15 residues in the CDR3. Trimming removed 4 bases from V and 2 bases from J; junction bases left unmatched: 6. CDR3: CASSSTSGLTYEQYF. The CDR3 DNA reads TGTGCCAGCAGCTCTACTAGCGGGCTCACCTACGAGCAGTACTTC. The entire variable domain, with the rest obtained from reference TRBV7-9 and TRBJ2-7, is as follows: DTGVSQNPRHKITKRGQNVTFRCDPISEHNRLYWYRQTLGQGPEFLTYFQNEAQLEKSRLLSDRFSAERPKGSFSTLEIQRTEQGDSAMYLCASSSTSGLTYEQYFGPGTRLTVT.

The chain joins TRBV7-6 to TRBJ2-7; 8 bases are a match to TRBD2. With V trimmed by 3 bases and J by 3 bases, 1 base remained unmatched. The CDR3 totals 13 residues. CDR1 is SGHVS and CDR2 is FNYEAQ in the germline V gene. For the CDR3, the DNA is TGTGCCAGCAGCTTCACTAGCGGCTACGAGCAGTACTTC. The encoded protein is CASSFTSGYEQYF.

As regards this clone: Within the sample, other DNA sequences also encode this same CDR3. The rearrangement links TRBV27 to TRBJ2-1, with a weak D call TRBD1 (5 bases). This CDR3 is 14 amino acids long. V was pared by 3 bases and J by 1 base, with 7 bases between. CDR1 is MNHEY, CDR2 SMNVEV, per germline (reference sequence). The DNA for the CDR3 is TGTGCCAGCAGTTTTGCAGGGTCCTACAATGAGCAGTTCTTC. Translating it yields CASSFAGSYNEQFF.

The chain combines TRBV27 with TRBJ1-4; 7 nucleotides align to TRBD1. The V segment lost 6 bases and the J segment 2 bases; nucleotides outside the gene matches: 9. The CDR3 sequence is 16 residues long. The germline gives CDR1 MNHEY, CDR2 SMNVEV (reference sequence). CDR3 DNA sequence: TGTGCCAGCAGACTAACCCAGGGGGTGACTAATGAAAAACTGTTTTTT. Protein sequence: CASRLTQGVTNEKLFF.

The V and J genes are TRBV5-8 and TRBJ2-7; 7 bases match TRBD2. V gave up 4 bases and J gave up 3 bases; unmatched junction bases: 16. The CDR3 spans 17 residues. Germline assignment: CDR1 SGHTS and CDR2 YDEGEE. CDR3 nucleotides: TGTGCCAGCAGCCGCTCCTCGAGGAAGCGGGGAAACTACGAGCAGTACTTC. It codes for CASSRSSRKRGNYEQYF. Complete variable domain (other parts from reference TRBV5-8 and TRBJ2-7): EAGVTQSPTHLIKTRGQQATLRCSPISGHTSVYWYQQALGLGLQFLLWYDEGEERNRGNFPPRFSGRQFPNYSSELNVNALELEDSALYLCASSRSSRKRGNYEQYFGPGTRLTVT.

V usage is TRBV2 and J usage is TRBJ2-7, with D tentatively TRBD2 (7 bases). The germline V and J ends were trimmed by 8 bases and 5 bases, with 19 bases remaining between them. This CDR3 spans 14 amino acids. CDR1 SNHLY and CDR2 FYNNEI come from the germline V gene. The CDR3 nucleotides are TGTGCCAGCCCTTCTGGGGGGGGCGCGGACGAGCAGTACTTC. Protein sequence: CASPSGGGADEQYF.

V usage is TRBV28 and J usage is TRBJ1-5; 7 positions agree with TRBD1. Trimming cost V 3 bases and J 4 bases; bases outside gene matches: 6. The CDR3 has 15 residues. Germline CDR1 reads MDHEN; CDR2 reads SYDVKM. The CDR3 DNA follows: TGTGCCAGCAGTTTCCCCCAGGGGGTAAATCAGCCCCAGCATTTT. It specifies CASSFPQGVNQPQHF.

This clone was seen a handful of times. The CDR3 DNA follows: TGTGCCAGCAGTGAAGCGTACAGGGCAAGCTCCTACGAGCAGTACTTC. This gives the protein CASSEAYRASSYEQYF. This chain uses TRBV6-1 with TRBJ2-7; possibly TRBD1 for D (6 bases). Trimming cost V 0 bases and J 0 bases, with 12 bases left between them. This CDR3 has 16 amino acids. The germline V gene has CDR1 MNHNS and CDR2 SASEGT.

The CDR3 DNA reads as TGTGCCAGCAGTGAAGCGCTTTTTGCATGGCGGAAGGTAGGAGAGACCCAGTACTTC. Its protein product is CASSEALFAWRKVGETQYF. V and J are TRBV6-1 and TRBJ2-5; no clear D gene. V dropped 0 bases and J dropped 4 bases, with 24 bases sitting between them. Germline V CDR1 and CDR2: MNHNS, SASEGT. The CDR3 sequence is 19 residues long.

The DNA for the CDR3 is TGTGCCAGCAGCTCCCCGCGCAAGGAGACCCAGTACTTC. It codes for CASSSPRKETQYF. The chain joins TRBV21-1 to TRBJ2-5; the table calls TRBD2, which could not be checked here. TRBV21-1 is described as a pseudogene. There are 13 residues in the CDR3.